Listed below are T cell receptor beta chains from one sample, sequenced in a study of blood T cell repertoires in COVID-19. Some clones are missing from TCRdb's copy, which holds only in-frame ones; the method was immunoSEQ multiplex PCR. The sample lists around 200,000 clones, more than 75% occurring once. Sequencing was done on a sample of peripheral blood. These TCRs come from a person aged 70 to 85 with COVID-19, enrolled during active disease. The CDR3 runs from the conserved cysteine through the conserved F or W. D genes are given only for firm matches. Some rows mark clone size as missing; the rest say once, few, many or name a class of expanded clone.

j_gene,v_gene,d_gene,abundance,CDR3aa,CDR3nt
TRBJ2-7,TRBV25-1,NA,NA,CASSEWGRGVEQYF,TGTGCCAGCAGTGAATGGGGCAGGGGAGTCGAGCAGTACTTC
TRBJ2-3,TRBV5-5,NA,NA,CASSSLSVPIVDTQYF,TGTGCCAGCAGCTCCCTTTCGGTACCGATTGTGGATACGCAGTATTTT
TRBJ2-7,TRBV7-2,NA,NA,CASSSQRGGAYEQYF,TGTGCCAGCAGCTCCCAAAGGGGGGGAGCCTACGAGCAGTACTTC
TRBJ1-1,TRBV19,TRBD1,once,CASSIKGQGALNTEAFF,TGTGCCAGTAGTATTAAGGGACAGGGGGCGCTGAACACTGAAGCTTTCTTT
TRBJ2-3,TRBV5-1,NA,NA,CASSSRQSTDTQYF,TGCGCCAGCAGCTCCAGACAGTCCACAGATACGCAGTATTTT
TRBJ2-1,TRBV4-1,NA,NA,CASSQDGGGYYNEQFF,TGCGCCAGCAGCCAAGATGGAGGGGGCTACTACAATGAGCAGTTCTTC
TRBJ1-3,TRBV7-9,TRBD1,few,CASSSTDRDGGNTIYF,TGTGCCAGCAGCTCCACCGACAGGGATGGGGGAAACACCATATATTTT
TRBJ2-4,TRBV4-3,NA,NA,CASSQETGTLAAKNIQYF,TGCGCCAGCAGCCAAGAAACGGGGACATTGGCAGCCAAAAACATTCAGTACTTC
TRBJ1-1,TRBV12-5,NA,once,CASGPYGTEAFF,TGTGCTAGTGGTCCCTATGGCACTGAAGCTTTCTTT
TRBJ1-5,TRBV6-6,NA,few,CASRTSGNQPQHF,TGTGCCAGCAGAACTTCTGGCAATCAGCCCCAGCATTTT
TRBJ1-6,TRBV21-1,NA,once,CASSNRRGDRGRSCSSPLHF,TGTGCCAGCAGCAATCGGAGAGGGGACAGGGGACGTTCATGTAGTTCACCCCTCCACTTT
TRBJ1-1,TRBV2,NA,NA,CASSERLDSRAFF,TGTGCCAGCAGTGAACGTCTGGACAGTCGAGCTTTCTTT
TRBJ1-2,TRBV2,TRBD1,NA,CASSEGRDRAGYTF,TGTGCCAGCAGTGAGGGCCGGGACAGGGCTGGCTACACCTTC
TRBJ1-6,TRBV30,NA,NA,CAWSNRGTGRNSPLHF,TGTGCCTGGAGTAACCGGGGGACGGGTAGAAATTCACCCCTCCACTTT
TRBJ1-2,TRBV7-3,TRBD1,NA,CASSPQGGGSSNYGYTF,TGTGCCAGCAGCCCCCAGGGGGGCGGTTCGTCTAACTATGGCTACACCTTC
TRBJ1-5,TRBV7-2,TRBD1,NA,CASSLTTGGGQPQHF,TGTGCCAGCAGCTTGACGACAGGGGGGGGTCAGCCCCAGCATTTT
TRBJ2-7,TRBV6-6,NA,NA,CASSRGFSEQYF,TGTGCCAGCAGTAGGGGATTTTCCGAGCAGTACTTC
TRBJ1-6,TRBV6-5,NA,NA,CASRLDSSYNSPLHF,TGTGCCAGCAGACTCGACAGCTCCTATAATTCACCCCTCCACTTT
TRBJ2-7,TRBV6-5,TRBD1,NA,CASSLTGTGSSYEQYF,TGTGCCAGCAGTTTAACCGGGACAGGGAGCTCCTACGAGCAGTACTTC
TRBJ2-2,TRBV9,TRBD1,NA,CASSGTTGPNTGELFF,TGTGCCAGCAGCGGGACGACAGGGCCGAACACCGGGGAGCTGTTTTTT